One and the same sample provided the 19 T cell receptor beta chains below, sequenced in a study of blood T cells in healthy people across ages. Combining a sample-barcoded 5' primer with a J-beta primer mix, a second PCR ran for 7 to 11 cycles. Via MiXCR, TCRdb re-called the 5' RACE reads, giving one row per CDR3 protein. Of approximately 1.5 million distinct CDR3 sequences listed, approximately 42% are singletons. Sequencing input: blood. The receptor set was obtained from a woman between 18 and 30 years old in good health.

In DNA, the CDR3 is TGTGCCAGCAGCCTTTTATCCCTAGCGGGGCCCACAGATACGCAGTATTTT. Residues: CASSLLSLAGPTDTQYF. The chain is built from TRBV13 and TRBJ2-3; 9 bases fit TRBD2. Germline V gene data show CDR1 as PRHDT and CDR2 as FYEKMQ (reference sequence). Unmatched junction bases numbered 11, after V lost 5 bases and J lost 2 bases. CDR3 length equals 17 residues.

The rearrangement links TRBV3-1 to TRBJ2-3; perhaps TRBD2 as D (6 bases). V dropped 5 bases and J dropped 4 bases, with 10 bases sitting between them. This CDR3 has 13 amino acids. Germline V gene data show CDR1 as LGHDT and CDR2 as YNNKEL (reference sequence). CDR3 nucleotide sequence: TGTGCCAGCAGCGAAACGGGGGCAGATACGCAGTATTTT. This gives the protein CASSETGADTQYF.

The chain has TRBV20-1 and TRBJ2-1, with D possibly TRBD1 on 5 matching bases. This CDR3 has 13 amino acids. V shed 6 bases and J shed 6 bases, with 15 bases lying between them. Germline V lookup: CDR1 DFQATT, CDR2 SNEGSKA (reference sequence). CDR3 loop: CSAVGWGANEQFF. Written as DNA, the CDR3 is TGCAGTGCGGTGGGTTGGGGCGCCAATGAGCAGTTCTTC.

The CDR3 region is CASRDRTGGYTF. CDR3 DNA: TGTGCCAGCAGGGACAGGACGGGCGGCTACACCTTC. This sequence joins TRBV6-5 and TRBJ1-2, with 7 positions matching TRBD1. The V gene's germline CDR1 is MNHEY and CDR2 SVGAGI. Trimming took 6 bases from V and 8 from J; bases not matched to a gene: 6. The CDR3 is 12 amino acids.

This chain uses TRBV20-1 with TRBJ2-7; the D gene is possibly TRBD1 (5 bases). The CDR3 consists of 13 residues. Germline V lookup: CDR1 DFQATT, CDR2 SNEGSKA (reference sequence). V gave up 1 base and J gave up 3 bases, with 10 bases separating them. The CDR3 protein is CSARGTTLYEQYF. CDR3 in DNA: TGCAGTGCTAGAGGGACAACACTCTACGAGCAGTACTTC.

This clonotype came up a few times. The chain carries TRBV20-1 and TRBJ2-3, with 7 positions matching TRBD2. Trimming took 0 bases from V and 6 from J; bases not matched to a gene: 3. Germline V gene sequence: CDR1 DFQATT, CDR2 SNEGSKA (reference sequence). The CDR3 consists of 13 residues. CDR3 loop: CSARDQLADTQYF. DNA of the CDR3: TGCAGTGCTAGAGATCAACTAGCGGATACGCAGTATTTT.

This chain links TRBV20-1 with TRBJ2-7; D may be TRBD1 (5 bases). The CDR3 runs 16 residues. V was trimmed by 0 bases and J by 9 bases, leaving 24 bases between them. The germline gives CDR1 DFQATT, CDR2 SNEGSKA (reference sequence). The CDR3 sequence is CSARDKGAARSLGQYF. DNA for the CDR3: TGCAGTGCTAGAGATAAAGGGGCGGCCCGGAGTTTAGGGCAGTACTTC.

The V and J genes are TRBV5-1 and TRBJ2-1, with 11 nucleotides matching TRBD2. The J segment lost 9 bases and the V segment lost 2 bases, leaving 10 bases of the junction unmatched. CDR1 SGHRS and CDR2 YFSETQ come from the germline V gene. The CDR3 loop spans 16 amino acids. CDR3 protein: CASSFPTSGSDGEQFF. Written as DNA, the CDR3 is TGCGCCAGCAGCTTTCCCACTAGCGGGAGTGATGGTGAGCAGTTCTTC.

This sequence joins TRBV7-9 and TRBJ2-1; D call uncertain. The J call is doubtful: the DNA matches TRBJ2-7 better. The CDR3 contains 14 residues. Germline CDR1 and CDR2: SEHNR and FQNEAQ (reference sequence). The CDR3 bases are TGTGCCAGCAGCCCCATTGATCTGTACAATGAGCAGTACTTC. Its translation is CASSPIDLYNEQYF.

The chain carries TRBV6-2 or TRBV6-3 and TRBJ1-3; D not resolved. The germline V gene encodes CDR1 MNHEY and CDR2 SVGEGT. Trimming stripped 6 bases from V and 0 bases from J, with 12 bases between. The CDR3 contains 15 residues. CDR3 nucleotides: TGTGCCAGCAGCCGTGGACCGCTCTCTGGAAACACCATATATTTT. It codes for CASSRGPLSGNTIYF.

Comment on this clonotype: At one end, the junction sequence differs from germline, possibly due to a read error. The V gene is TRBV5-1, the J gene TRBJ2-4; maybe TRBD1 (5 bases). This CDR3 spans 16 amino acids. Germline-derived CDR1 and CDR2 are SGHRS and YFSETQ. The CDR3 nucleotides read TGCGCCAGCAGCTTAAGCGACAGTATAGCCAAAGACATTCAGTACTTC. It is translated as CASSLSDSIAKDIQYF.

This CDR3 reads CASSLAGSQYNQETQYF. CDR3 nucleotide sequence: TGTGCCAGCAGCTTAGCGGGGAGCCAGTATAACCAAGAGACCCAGTACTTC. The chain couples TRBV7-9 to TRBJ2-5; D may be TRBD2 (5 bases). The CDR3 totals 17 residues. Looked up from germline, CDR1 is SEHNR and CDR2 is FQNEAQ (reference sequence). Trimming took 0 bases from V and 0 from J, leaving 14 bases between them.

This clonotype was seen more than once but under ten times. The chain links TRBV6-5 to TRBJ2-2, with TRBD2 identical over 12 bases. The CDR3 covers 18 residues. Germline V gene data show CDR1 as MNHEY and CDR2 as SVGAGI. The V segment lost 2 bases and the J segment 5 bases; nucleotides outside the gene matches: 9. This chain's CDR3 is CASSYTFLAGGGTGELFF. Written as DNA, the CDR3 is TGTGCCAGCAGTTACACATTCCTAGCGGGAGGGGGTACCGGGGAGCTGTTTTTT.

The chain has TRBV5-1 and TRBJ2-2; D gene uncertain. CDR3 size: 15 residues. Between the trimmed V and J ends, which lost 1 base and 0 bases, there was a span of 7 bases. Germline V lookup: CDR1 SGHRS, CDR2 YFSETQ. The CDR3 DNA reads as TGCGCCAGCAGCTTGAGGGCGGCGAACACCGGGGAGCTGTTTTTT. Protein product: CASSLRAANTGELFF. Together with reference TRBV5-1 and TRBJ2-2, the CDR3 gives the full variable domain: KAGVTQTPRYLIKTRGQQVTLSCSPISGHRSVSWYQQTPGQGLQFLFEYFSETQRNKGNFPGRFSGRQFSNSRSEMNVSTLELGDSALYLCASSLRAANTGELFFGEGSRLTVL.

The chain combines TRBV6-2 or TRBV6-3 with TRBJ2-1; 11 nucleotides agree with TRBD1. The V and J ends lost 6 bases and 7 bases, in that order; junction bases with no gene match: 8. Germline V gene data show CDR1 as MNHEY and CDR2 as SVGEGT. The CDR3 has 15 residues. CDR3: CASSAGTGGWNEQFF. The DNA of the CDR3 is TGTGCCAGCAGCGCCGGGACAGGGGGGTGGAATGAGCAGTTCTTC.

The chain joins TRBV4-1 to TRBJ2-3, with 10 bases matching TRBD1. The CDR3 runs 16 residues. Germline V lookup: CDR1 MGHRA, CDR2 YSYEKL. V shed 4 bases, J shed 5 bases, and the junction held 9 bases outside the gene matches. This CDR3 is CASSRPGQGRKDTQYF. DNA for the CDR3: TGCGCCAGCAGCCGTCCGGGACAGGGGAGAAAAGATACGCAGTATTTT.

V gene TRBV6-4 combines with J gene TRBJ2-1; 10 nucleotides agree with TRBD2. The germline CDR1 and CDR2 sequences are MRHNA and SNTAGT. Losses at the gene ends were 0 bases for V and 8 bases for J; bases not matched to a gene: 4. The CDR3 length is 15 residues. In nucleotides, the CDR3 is TGTGCCAGCAGTGACTCTTCTAGCGGGAGCGATGAGCAGTTCTTC. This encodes CASSDSSSGSDEQFF.

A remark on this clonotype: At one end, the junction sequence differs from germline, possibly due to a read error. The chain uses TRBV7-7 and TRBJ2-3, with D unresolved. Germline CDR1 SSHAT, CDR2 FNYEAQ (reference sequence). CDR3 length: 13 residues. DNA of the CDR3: TGTGCTAGCAGCTCCTCTGTTGCGGATACGCAGTATTTT. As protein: CASSSSVADTQYF.

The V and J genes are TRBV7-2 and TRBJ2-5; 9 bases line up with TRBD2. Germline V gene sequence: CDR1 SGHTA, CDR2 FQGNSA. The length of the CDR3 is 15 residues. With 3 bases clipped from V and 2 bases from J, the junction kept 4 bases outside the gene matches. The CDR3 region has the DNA TGTGCCAGCAGCTTGGCTAGCGGGACTCAAGAGACCCAGTACTTC. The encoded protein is CASSLASGTQETQYF.